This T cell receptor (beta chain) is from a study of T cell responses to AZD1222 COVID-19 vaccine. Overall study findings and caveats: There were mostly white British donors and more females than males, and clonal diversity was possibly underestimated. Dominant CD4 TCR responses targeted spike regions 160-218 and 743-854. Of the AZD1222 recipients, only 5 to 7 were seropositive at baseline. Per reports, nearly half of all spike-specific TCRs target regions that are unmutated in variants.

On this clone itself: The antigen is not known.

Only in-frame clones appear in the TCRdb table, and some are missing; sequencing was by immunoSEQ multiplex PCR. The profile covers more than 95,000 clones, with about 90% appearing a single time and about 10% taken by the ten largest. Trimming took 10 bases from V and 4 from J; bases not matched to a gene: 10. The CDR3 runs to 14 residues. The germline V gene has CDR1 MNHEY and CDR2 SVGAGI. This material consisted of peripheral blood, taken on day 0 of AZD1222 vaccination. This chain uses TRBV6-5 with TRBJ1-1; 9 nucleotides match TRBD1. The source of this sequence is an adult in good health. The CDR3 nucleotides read TGTGCCACTCTAGAACAGGGGGCTCGCACTGAAGCTTTCTTT. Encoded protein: CATLEQGARTEAFF.